This is a list of T cell receptor beta chains from one sample in a study of cytomegalovirus exposure and HLA in healthy donors. Repertoires were generated with immunoSEQ multiplex PCR, while TCRdb's copy carries only in-frame clones and drops some. The sample contains around 94,000 clones, 63% of which appear only once. The sequencing sample was made of PBMCs. The receptors were sampled from a human donor in good health. Each CDR3 is given with its conserved first and last residue. D genes are given only for firm matches. Some rows mark clone size as missing; the rest say once, few, many or name a class of expanded clone.

d_gene | j_gene | v_gene | abundance | CDR3aa | CDR3nt
TRBD1 | TRBJ2-7 | TRBV7-2 | - | CASSFYGQGAYEQYF | TGTGCCAGCAGCTTCTACGGACAGGGGGCCTACGAGCAGTACTTC
- | TRBJ1-2 | TRBV5-6 | - | CASSLVRDTYLNYGYTF | TGTGCCAGCAGCTTGGTCAGGGACACCTACCTTAACTATGGCTACACCTTC
- | TRBJ1-5 | TRBV18 | few | CASSQGVGNQPQHF | TGTGCCAGCTCCCAAGGGGTTGGCAATCAGCCCCAGCATTTT
- | TRBJ2-5 | TRBV18 | few | CASSPLNDKQETQYF | TGTGCCAGCTCACCACTCAATGACAAACAAGAGACCCAGTACTTC
- | TRBJ1-1 | TRBV2 | - | CASSGEGVTEAFF | TGTGCCAGCAGTGGTGAGGGTGTAACTGAAGCTTTCTTT
- | TRBJ1-2 | TRBV4-2 | - | CASSQTGRGLAYGYTF | TGTGCCAGCAGCCAGACAGGCCGAGGCCTTGCCTATGGCTACACCTTC
- | TRBJ1-2 | TRBV2 | - | CASNGDRGGYTF | TGTGCCAGCAATGGGGATCGGGGTGGCTACACCTTC
- | TRBJ2-5 | TRBV7-6 | - | CASSLAFSVQETQYF | TGTGCCAGCAGCTTAGCTTTTTCGGTCCAAGAGACCCAGTACTTC
- | TRBJ1-1 | TRBV7-9 | few | CASSLQNTEAFF | TGTGCCAGCAGCTTACAAAACACTGAAGCTTTCTTT
- | TRBJ1-1 | TRBV5-1 | - | CASSLKGGRTGNTEAFF | TGCGCCAGCAGCTTGAAGGGGGGGCGCACCGGAAACACTGAAGCTTTCTTT
- | TRBJ2-1 | TRBV4-1 | - | CASSQNSREQFF | TGCGCCAGCAGCCAAAATAGCCGCGAGCAGTTCTTC
- | TRBJ1-2 | TRBV7-2 | once | CASSLRGVELF | TGTGCCAGCAGCTTACGCGGGGTTGAGCTCTTC
TRBD1 | TRBJ1-2 | TRBV19 | - | CASSIRQGINGYTF | TGTGCCAGTAGTATTCGACAGGGAATAAACGGCTACACCTTC